This passage covers 28 T cell receptor beta chains from one sample sequenced in a study of graft-versus-host responses after intestinal transplantation. The table came from immunoSEQ multiplex PCR; TCRdb's copy has only in-frame clones and leaves some out. The sample has about 78,000 clones, around 87% seen once. No antigen has been assigned to these receptors. This material consisted of unstimulated CD8+ T cells sorted from spleen or lymph node cells, taken before transplant. Every receptor here comes from a human donor who was the organ donor for an intestinal transplant.

This CDR3 is CASSAMTGTAFSSYNSPLHF. The CDR3 DNA reads TGTGCCAGCAGCGCGATGACCGGGACAGCCTTTTCCTCCTATAATTCACCCCTCCACTTT. The chain has TRBV5-5 and TRBJ1-6, with 7 nucleotides matching TRBD1. The CDR3 covers 20 residues. Germline CDR1 and CDR2: SGHKS and YYEKEE (reference sequence). The J segment lost 0 bases and the V segment lost 4 bases, leaving 16 bases of the junction unmatched.

The V gene is TRBV6-6, the J gene TRBJ1-2; no firm D call. Germline CDR1 and CDR2: MNHNY and SVGAGI (reference sequence). Trimming stripped 7 bases from V and 6 bases from J, with 9 bases between. The CDR3 is made up of 11 amino acids. CDR3 bases: TGTGCCAGCATAGCTGGGGATGGCTACACCTTC. Translated: CASIAGDGYTF.

The chain has TRBV29-1 and TRBJ2-1, with D possibly matching TRBD2 (5 bases). Germline V gene data show CDR1 as SQVTM and CDR2 as ANQGSEA. The ends were cut back, 7 bases at V and 8 bases at J, with 12 bases in the middle. CDR3 length: 11 residues. CDR3 loop: CSGSSGYEQFF. The DNA for the CDR3 is TGCAGCGGGTCCAGCGGCTATGAGCAGTTCTTC.

The chain employs TRBV29-1 and TRBJ1-2, with D perhaps matching TRBD1 (5 bases). V was pared by 5 bases and J by 4 bases, with 11 bases between. There are 12 residues in the CDR3. Germline CDR1 reads SQVTM; CDR2 reads ANQGSEA. The CDR3 here is CSVSGDFYGYTF. CDR3 nucleotide sequence: TGCAGCGTTTCTGGGGACTTCTATGGCTACACCTTC.

This chain joins TRBV4-2 and TRBJ2-1; D is perhaps TRBD1 (5 bases). The V and J ends lost 1 base and 6 bases respectively, with 10 bases between them. Germline loops: CDR1 LGHNA, CDR2 YNFKEQ. The CDR3 runs 14 residues. The CDR3 sequence: CASSQGGLGNEQFF. In DNA form, the CDR3 reads TGTGCCAGCAGCCAAGGGGGCCTGGGCAATGAGCAGTTCTTC.

V and J are TRBV29-1 and TRBJ2-7, with a weak D call TRBD1 (5 bases). The V end lost 7 bases, the J end lost 4 bases, and 14 bases lay between the germline ends. The germline V gene encodes CDR1 SQVTM and CDR2 ANQGSEA. This CDR3 has 12 amino acids. CDR3 sequence reads: CSGGSGLYEQYF. CDR3 nucleotide sequence: TGCAGCGGTGGATCAGGGTTGTACGAGCAGTACTTC.

The genes are TRBV2 and TRBJ1-1, with a weak D call TRBD1 (6 bases). This CDR3 has 14 amino acids. CDR1 is SNHLY, CDR2 FYNNEI, per germline. Trimming shortened V by 11 bases and J by 0 bases, and 16 bases separated the two germline ends. CDR3 loop: CAVKAGALNTEAFF. CDR3 nucleotide sequence: TGTGCCGTCAAGGCGGGGGCCTTGAACACTGAAGCTTTCTTT.

The genes are TRBV7-9 and TRBJ2-6; the D call may be TRBD1 or TRBD2 (5 bases each). CDR1 is SEHNR and CDR2 is FQNEAQ in the germline V gene (reference sequence). The CDR3 covers 17 residues. V gave up 4 bases and J gave up 2 bases, with 15 bases separating them. CDR3 in DNA: TGTGCCAGCAGCTCTATAATTATGGGGGCTGGGGCCAACGTCCTGACTTTC. This gives the protein CASSSIIMGAGANVLTF.

V usage is TRBV2 and J usage is TRBJ2-7, with TRBD2 identical over 14 bases. The CDR3 extends over 15 amino acids. The V gene's germline CDR1 is SNHLY and CDR2 FYNNEI. V dropped 7 bases and J dropped 3; count of bases not matched to a gene: 5. The CDR3: CASKTSGGVNYEQYF. Written as DNA, the CDR3 is TGTGCCAGCAAGACTAGCGGGGGGGTTAACTACGAGCAGTACTTC.

The rearrangement uses TRBV7-9 and TRBJ2-1, with a tentative D call TRBD2 (5 bases). The V gene's germline CDR1 is SEHNR and CDR2 FQNEAQ (reference sequence). The V end lost 1 base, the J end lost 6 bases, and 16 bases lay between the germline ends. The CDR3 has 16 amino acids. The CDR3 loop is CASSLVSVRFTNEQFF. The CDR3 nucleotides are TGTGCCAGCAGCTTAGTTAGCGTTAGGTTCACCAATGAGCAGTTCTTC.

The chain carries TRBV6-5 and TRBJ1-1, with unresolved D. From germline, CDR1 is MNHEY and CDR2 SVGAGI. The CDR3 length is 14 residues. The V end was cut by 0 bases, the J end by 5 bases, with 10 bases between. CDR3 DNA sequence: TGTGCCAGCAGTTACTCGACTACACAGACTGAAGCTTTCTTT. Its translation is CASSYSTTQTEAFF.

This clone was seen a few times. The chain combines TRBV6-4 with TRBJ2-1, with TRBD1 matching over 9 bases. The V and J ends lost 2 bases and 1 base, in that order; junction bases with no gene match: 3. CDR3 length: 16 amino acids. Germline values: CDR1 MRHNA, CDR2 SNTAGT. CDR3 nucleotide sequence: TGTGCCAGCAGTGACGCGGGGACAGGGTCCTACAATGAGCAGTTCTTC. Translated: CASSDAGTGSYNEQFF.

The V and J genes are TRBV4-1 and TRBJ2-7; 10 bases match TRBD1. CDR3 size: 15 residues. Trimming cost V 0 bases and J 3 bases; bases outside gene matches: 2. CDR1 and CDR2 (germline): MGHRA, YSYEKL. The CDR3 region is CASSQDWTGGYEQYF. The CDR3 nucleotides read TGCGCCAGCAGCCAAGATTGGACAGGGGGCTACGAGCAGTACTTC.

Only one count was recorded for this clone. The chain joins TRBV7-2 to TRBJ1-5; TRBD1 aligns across 7 bases. Losses at the gene ends were 3 bases for V and 2 bases for J; bases not matched to a gene: 4. This CDR3 spans 15 amino acids. Germline assignment: CDR1 SGHTA and CDR2 FQGNSA. The CDR3 DNA is TGTGCCAGCAGCTTTTCCACAGGGGGCAATCAGCCCCAGCATTTT. Encoded protein: CASSFSTGGNQPQHF.

CDR3: CASSQGQNTEAFF. The CDR3 DNA follows: TGTGCCAGCAGCCAGGGACAGAACACTGAAGCTTTCTTT. The rearrangement uses TRBV16 and TRBJ1-1, with TRBD1 as a possible D gene (6 bases). Germline V lookup: CDR1 KGHSY, CDR2 FQNENV. The V end lost 3 bases, the J end lost 1 base, and 6 bases lay between the germline ends. This CDR3 has 13 residues.

The V gene is TRBV29-1, the J gene TRBJ2-7; 7 bases map to TRBD1. V dropped 6 bases and J dropped 5; count of bases not matched to a gene: 7. The length of the CDR3 is 12 residues. The V gene's germline CDR1 is SQVTM and CDR2 ANQGSEA. The CDR3 sequence: CSVGTAFDEQYF. The CDR3 DNA is TGCAGCGTCGGGACAGCCTTCGACGAGCAGTACTTC.

The table lists this clone with a count of one. The chain carries TRBV7-9 and TRBJ2-1, with a weak D call TRBD2 (6 bases). V lost 5 bases to trimming and J lost 6 bases, with 17 bases between them. Germline-derived CDR1 and CDR2 are SEHNR and FQNEAQ (reference sequence). CDR3 length equals 15 residues. DNA for the CDR3: TGTGCCAGCAGCCTTTACTCGGGGAGGAGCAATGAGCAGTTCTTC. This translates into CASSLYSGRSNEQFF.

The V call is TRBV5-1, the J call TRBJ2-1; D gene uncertain. In germline, CDR1 is SGHRS, CDR2 YFSETQ. Deletions cut 3 bases from V and 7 bases from J, with 11 bases between. This CDR3 contains 13 residues. Written as DNA, the CDR3 is TGCGCCAGCAGCTGGGCCGTCTTGAATGAGCAGTTCTTC. This encodes CASSWAVLNEQFF.

The rearrangement uses TRBV27 and TRBJ1-1, with D possibly being TRBD1 (5 bases). Germline loops: CDR1 MNHEY, CDR2 SMNVEV (reference sequence). V was clipped by 10 bases and J by 3 bases, with 15 bases between them. The CDR3 runs 13 residues. This CDR3 reads CATGRGGHTEAFF. In DNA form, the CDR3 reads TGTGCCACAGGGAGGGGAGGGCACACTGAAGCTTTCTTT.

The J gene is TRBJ1-5, the V gene TRBV5-5, with D maybe TRBD1 (5 bases). V was shortened by 4 bases and J by 5 bases, with 19 bases between the two germline ends. The germline CDR1 and CDR2 sequences are SGHKS and YYEKEE (reference sequence). CDR3 length equals 16 residues. CDR3 residues: CASSGEDSGVDQPQHF. The CDR3 nucleotides read TGTGCCAGCAGCGGCGAAGACAGCGGGGTGGATCAGCCCCAGCATTTT.

J is TRBJ2-7 and V is TRBV14, with D perhaps TRBD1 (5 bases). The CDR3 has 16 residues. CDR1 is SGHDN and CDR2 is FVKESK in the germline V gene. Between the trimmed V and J ends, which lost 1 base and 2 bases, there was a span of 15 bases. In nucleotides, the CDR3 is TGTGCCAGCAGCCAAGCGGTAAGGGGCGATGCCTACGAGCAGTACTTC. It specifies CASSQAVRGDAYEQYF.

The J gene is TRBJ1-1, the V gene TRBV9, with TRBD1 matching over 10 bases. The J segment lost 4 bases and the V segment lost 3 bases, leaving 6 bases of the junction unmatched. The CDR3 is 15 residues long. Looked up from germline, CDR1 is SGDLS and CDR2 is YYNGEE. As DNA, the CDR3 is TGTGCCAGCAGCGGATCCGGGACAGGGGTCACTGAAGCTTTCTTT. The encoded protein is CASSGSGTGVTEAFF.

This chain uses TRBV19 with TRBJ1-1; 7 nucleotides line up with TRBD1. Per the germline V gene, CDR1 is LNHDA and CDR2 is SQIVND (reference sequence). The V gene end was trimmed by 3 bases and the J gene end by 7 bases; junction bases not matched to a gene: 5. The CDR3 is 13 residues long. The CDR3 DNA reads as TGTGCCAGTAGTATCCGACAGGGAGTTGAAGCTTTCTTT. Encoded protein: CASSIRQGVEAFF.

The V and J genes are TRBV11-3 and TRBJ2-2; D is unresolved. Trimming shortened V by 5 bases and J by 5 bases, and 6 bases separated the two germline ends. The germline CDR1 and CDR2 sequences are SGHNT and YENEEA. This CDR3 spans 12 amino acids. CDR3 sequence: CASSPITGELFF. CDR3 nucleotides: TGTGCCAGCAGCCCCATAACCGGGGAGCTGTTTTTT.

The chain uses TRBV11-3 and TRBJ2-7; D is undetermined. The CDR3 is 13 residues long. Trimming shortened V by 0 bases and J by 6 bases, and 9 bases separated the two germline ends. The germline CDR1 and CDR2 sequences are SGHNT and YENEEA. This CDR3 is CASSLDRFAEQYF. In DNA form, the CDR3 reads TGTGCCAGCAGCTTAGATAGGTTCGCCGAGCAGTACTTC.

The genes are TRBV9 and TRBJ2-3, with 9 bases matching TRBD2. Trimming at V came to 3 bases and at J to 5 bases, leaving 10 bases not matched to a gene. The CDR3 has 16 amino acids. Per the germline V gene, CDR1 is SGDLS and CDR2 is YYNGEE. The DNA for the CDR3 is TGTGCCAGCAGCGCTAGCGGGGTGTTTCAGAGAGATACGCAGTATTTT. Protein sequence: CASSASGVFQRDTQYF.

This sequence joins TRBV29-1 and TRBJ1-2; 7 bases are shared with TRBD1. CDR3 length: 14 amino acids. The trim removed 6 bases at V and 0 bases at J, leaving 7 bases unmatched. Per the germline V gene, CDR1 is SQVTM and CDR2 is ANQGSEA. The CDR3 DNA sequence: TGCAGCGTATCAGGGACAGTTACTAACTATGGCTACACCTTC. Translation: CSVSGTVTNYGYTF.

The J gene is TRBJ1-3, the V gene TRBV4-1; no reliable D call. The ends were cut back, 3 bases at V and 0 bases at J, with 9 bases in the middle. The CDR3 runs to 15 residues. Germline V gene sequence: CDR1 MGHRA, CDR2 YSYEKL. CDR3 sequence reads: CASSHRGHSGNTIYF. Here the CDR3 DNA reads TGCGCCAGCAGCCACCGAGGGCACTCTGGAAACACCATATATTTT.